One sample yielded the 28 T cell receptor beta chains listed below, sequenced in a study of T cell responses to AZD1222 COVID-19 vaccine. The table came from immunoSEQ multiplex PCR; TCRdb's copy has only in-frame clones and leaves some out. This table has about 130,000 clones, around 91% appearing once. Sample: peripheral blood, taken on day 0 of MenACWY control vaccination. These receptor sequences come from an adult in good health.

CDR3 amino acids: CASSEYQSSYEQYV. The DNA for the CDR3 is TGTGCCAGCAGTGAATACCAGAGCTCCTACGAGCAGTACGTC. V and J are TRBV6-1 and TRBJ2-7; D unclear. V shed 2 bases and J shed 0 bases, with 8 bases lying between them. CDR1 is MNHNS and CDR2 is SASEGT in the germline V gene. The CDR3 spans 14 residues.

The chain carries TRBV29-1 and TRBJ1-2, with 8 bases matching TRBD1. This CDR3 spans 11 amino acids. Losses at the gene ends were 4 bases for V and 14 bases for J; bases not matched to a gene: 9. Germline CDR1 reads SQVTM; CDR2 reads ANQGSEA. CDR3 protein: CSVGGQGGRTF. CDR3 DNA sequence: TGCAGCGTTGGAGGACAGGGTGGGAGAACCTTC. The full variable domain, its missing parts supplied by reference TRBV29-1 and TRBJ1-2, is SAVISQKPSRDICQRGTSLTIQCQVDSQVTMMFWYRQQPGQSLTLIATANQGSEATYESGFVIDKFPISRPNLTFSTLTVSNMSPEDSSIYLCSVGGQGGRTFGSGTRLTVV.

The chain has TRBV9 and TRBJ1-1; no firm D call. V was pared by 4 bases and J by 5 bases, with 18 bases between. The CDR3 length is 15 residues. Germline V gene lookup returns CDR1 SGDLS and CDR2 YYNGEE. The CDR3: CASSIPQQGETEAFF. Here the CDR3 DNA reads TGTGCCAGCAGCATCCCGCAGCAAGGAGAAACTGAAGCTTTCTTT.

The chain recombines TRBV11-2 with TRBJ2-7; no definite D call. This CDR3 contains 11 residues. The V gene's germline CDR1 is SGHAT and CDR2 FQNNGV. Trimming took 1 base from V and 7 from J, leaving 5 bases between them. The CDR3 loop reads CASSLAREQYV. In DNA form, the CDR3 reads TGTGCCAGCAGCTTAGCTCGGGAGCAGTACGTC.

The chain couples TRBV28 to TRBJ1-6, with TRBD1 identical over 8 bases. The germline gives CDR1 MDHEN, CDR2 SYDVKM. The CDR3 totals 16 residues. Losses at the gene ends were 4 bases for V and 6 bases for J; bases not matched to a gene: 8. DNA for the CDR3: TGTGCCAGCAGTTCGGACAGGGCGCCGGTTAATTCACCCCTCCACTTT. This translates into CASSSDRAPVNSPLHF.

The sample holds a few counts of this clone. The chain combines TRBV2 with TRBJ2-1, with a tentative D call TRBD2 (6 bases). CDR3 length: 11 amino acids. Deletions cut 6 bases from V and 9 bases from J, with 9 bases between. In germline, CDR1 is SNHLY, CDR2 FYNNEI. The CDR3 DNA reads TGTGCCAGCAGCCGGGGGTTTGAGCAGTTCTTC. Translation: CASSRGFEQFF.

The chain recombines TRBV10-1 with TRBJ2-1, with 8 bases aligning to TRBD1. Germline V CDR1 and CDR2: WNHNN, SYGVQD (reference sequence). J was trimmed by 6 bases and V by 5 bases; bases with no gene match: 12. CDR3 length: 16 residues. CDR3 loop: CASSHWTGSQGNEQFF. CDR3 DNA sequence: TGCGCCAGCAGTCACTGGACAGGGAGCCAGGGCAATGAGCAGTTCTTC.

CDR3: CASSVPIAGSPYEQYF. The CDR3 DNA reads TGTGCCAGCAGCGTTCCCATAGCGGGATCCCCCTACGAGCAGTACTTC. V is TRBV9 and J is TRBJ2-7; 8 bases match TRBD2. CDR3 size: 16 residues. With 2 bases clipped from V and 2 bases from J, the junction kept 9 bases outside the gene matches. The germline gives CDR1 SGDLS, CDR2 YYNGEE.

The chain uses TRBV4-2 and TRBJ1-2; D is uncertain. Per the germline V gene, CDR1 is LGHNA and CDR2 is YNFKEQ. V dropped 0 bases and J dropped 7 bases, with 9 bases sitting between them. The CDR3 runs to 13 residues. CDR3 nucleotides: TGTGCCAGCAGCCAAGATCCAGCAAGTGGCTACACCTTC. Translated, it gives CASSQDPASGYTF.

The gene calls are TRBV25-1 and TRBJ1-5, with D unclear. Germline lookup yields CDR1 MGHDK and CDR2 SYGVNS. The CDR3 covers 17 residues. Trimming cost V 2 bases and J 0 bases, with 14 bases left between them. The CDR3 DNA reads TGTGCCAGCAGTGAACCCGCGGCAGACTATAGCAATCAGCCCCAGCATTTT. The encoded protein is CASSEPAADYSNQPQHF.

CDR3 sequence (DNA): TGTGCCAGCAGCTCCCGACAGGTTTTATGCGAGCAGTACTTC. Protein: CASSSRQVLCEQYF. The chain joins TRBV5-8 to TRBJ2-7; D may be TRBD1 (6 bases). Germline V CDR1 and CDR2: SGHTS, YDEGEE. This CDR3 is built from 14 residues. The V end lost 3 bases, the J end lost 6 bases, and 16 bases lay between the germline ends.

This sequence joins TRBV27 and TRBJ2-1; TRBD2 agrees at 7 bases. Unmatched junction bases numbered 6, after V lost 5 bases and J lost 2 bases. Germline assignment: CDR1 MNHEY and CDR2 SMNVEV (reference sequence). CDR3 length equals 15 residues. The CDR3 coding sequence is TGTGCCAGCAGTGCCGACGGGGGGACCTACAATGAGCAGTTCTTC. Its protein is CASSADGGTYNEQFF.

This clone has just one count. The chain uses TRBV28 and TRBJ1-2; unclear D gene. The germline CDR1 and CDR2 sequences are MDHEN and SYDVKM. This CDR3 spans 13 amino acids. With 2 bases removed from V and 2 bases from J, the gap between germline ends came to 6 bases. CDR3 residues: CASSLQVNYGYTF. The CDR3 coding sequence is TGTGCCAGCAGTTTACAGGTCAACTATGGCTACACCTTC.

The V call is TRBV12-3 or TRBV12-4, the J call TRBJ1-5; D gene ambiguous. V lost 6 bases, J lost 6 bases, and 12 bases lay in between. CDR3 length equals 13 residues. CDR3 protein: CASRYTLSQPQHF. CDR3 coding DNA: TGTGCCAGCAGGTATACTTTGAGTCAGCCCCAGCATTTT.

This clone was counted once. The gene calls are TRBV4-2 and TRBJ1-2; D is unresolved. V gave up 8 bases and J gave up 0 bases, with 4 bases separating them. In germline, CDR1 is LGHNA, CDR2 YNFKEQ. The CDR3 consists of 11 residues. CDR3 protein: CASGTNYGYTF. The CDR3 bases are TGTGCCAGCGGGACTAACTATGGCTACACCTTC.

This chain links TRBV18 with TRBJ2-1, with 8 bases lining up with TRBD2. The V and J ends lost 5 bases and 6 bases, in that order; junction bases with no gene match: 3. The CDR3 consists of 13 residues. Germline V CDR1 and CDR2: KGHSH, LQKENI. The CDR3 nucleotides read TGTGCCAGCTCAGCCGGGACTAGCAATGAGCAGTTCTTC. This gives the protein CASSAGTSNEQFF.

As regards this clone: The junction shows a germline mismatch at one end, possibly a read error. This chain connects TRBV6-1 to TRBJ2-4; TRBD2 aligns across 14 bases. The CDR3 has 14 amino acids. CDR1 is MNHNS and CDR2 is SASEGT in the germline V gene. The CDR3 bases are TGTGCCAGCAGTGAAATATGGACTAGCGGGGGGCCCCACTTC. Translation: CASSEIWTSGGPHF.

The CDR3 reads CASRPAGMNTEAFF. CDR3 sequence (DNA): TGTGCCAGCAGACCAGCGGGGATGAACACTGAAGCTTTCTTT. The genes are TRBV27 and TRBJ1-1; D gene ambiguous. The length of the CDR3 is 14 residues. Germline V lookup: CDR1 MNHEY, CDR2 SMNVEV (reference sequence). V lost 6 bases to trimming and J lost 0 bases, with 11 bases between them.

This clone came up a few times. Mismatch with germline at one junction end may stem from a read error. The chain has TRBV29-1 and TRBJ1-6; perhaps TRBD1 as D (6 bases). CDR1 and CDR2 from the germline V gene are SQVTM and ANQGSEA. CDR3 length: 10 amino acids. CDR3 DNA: TGCAGCGAGGTACAGGGTACCGGGAACTTT. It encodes CSEVQGTGNF.

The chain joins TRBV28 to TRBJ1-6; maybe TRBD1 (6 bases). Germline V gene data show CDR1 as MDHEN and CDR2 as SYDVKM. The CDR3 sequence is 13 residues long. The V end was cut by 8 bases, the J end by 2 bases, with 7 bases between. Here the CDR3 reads CASGQPYNSPLHF. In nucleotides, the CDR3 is TGTGCCAGCGGACAGCCCTATAATTCACCCCTCCACTTT. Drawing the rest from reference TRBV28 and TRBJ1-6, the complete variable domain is DVKVTQSSRYLVKRTGEKVFLECVQDMDHENMFWYRQDPGLGLRLIYFSYDVKMKEKGDIPEGYSVSREKKERFSLILESASTNQTSMYLCASGQPYNSPLHFGNGTRLTVT.

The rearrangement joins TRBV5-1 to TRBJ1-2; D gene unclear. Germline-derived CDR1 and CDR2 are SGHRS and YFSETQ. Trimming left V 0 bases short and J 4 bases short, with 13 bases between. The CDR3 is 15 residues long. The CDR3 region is CASSLDGGESYGYTF. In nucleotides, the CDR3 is TGCGCCAGCAGCTTGGATGGCGGAGAGAGCTATGGCTACACCTTC.

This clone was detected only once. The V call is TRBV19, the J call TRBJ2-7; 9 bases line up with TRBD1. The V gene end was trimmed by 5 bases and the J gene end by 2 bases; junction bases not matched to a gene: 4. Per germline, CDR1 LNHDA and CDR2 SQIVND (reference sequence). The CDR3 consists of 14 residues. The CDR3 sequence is CASSFGTGPYEQYF. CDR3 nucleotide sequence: TGTGCCAGTAGTTTTGGGACAGGGCCCTACGAGCAGTACTTC.

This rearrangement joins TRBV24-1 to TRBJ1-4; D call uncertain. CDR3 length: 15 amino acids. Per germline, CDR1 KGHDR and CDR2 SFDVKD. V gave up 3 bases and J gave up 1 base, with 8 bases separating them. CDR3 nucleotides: TGTGCCACCAGTGATCAGCATGGAACTAATGAAAAACTGTTTTTT. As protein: CATSDQHGTNEKLFF.

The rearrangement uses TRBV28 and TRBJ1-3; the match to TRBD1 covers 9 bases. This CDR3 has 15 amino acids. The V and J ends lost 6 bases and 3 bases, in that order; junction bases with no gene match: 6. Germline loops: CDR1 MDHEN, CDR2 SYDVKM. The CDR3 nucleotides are TGTGCCAGCAGAACAGGGGGCGCGTATGGAAACACCATATATTTT. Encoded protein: CASRTGGAYGNTIYF.

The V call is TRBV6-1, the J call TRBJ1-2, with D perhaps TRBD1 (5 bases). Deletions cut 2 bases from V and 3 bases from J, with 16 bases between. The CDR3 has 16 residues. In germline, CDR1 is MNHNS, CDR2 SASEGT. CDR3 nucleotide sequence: TGTGCCAGCAGTGAACTAGGTAGGGGTAAAGACTATGGCTACACCTTC. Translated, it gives CASSELGRGKDYGYTF.

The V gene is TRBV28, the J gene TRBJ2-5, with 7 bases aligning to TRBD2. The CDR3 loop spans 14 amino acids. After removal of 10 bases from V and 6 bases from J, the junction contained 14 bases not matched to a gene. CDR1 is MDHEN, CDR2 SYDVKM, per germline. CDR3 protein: CATGRSLARQTQYF. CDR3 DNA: TGTGCCACCGGGAGGTCCCTAGCCCGGCAGACCCAGTACTTC.

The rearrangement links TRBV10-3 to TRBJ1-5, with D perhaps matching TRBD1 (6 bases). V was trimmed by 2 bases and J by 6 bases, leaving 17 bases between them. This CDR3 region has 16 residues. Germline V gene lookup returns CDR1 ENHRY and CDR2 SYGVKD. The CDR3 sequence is CAISEGGWGAVQPQHF. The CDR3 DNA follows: TGTGCCATCAGTGAGGGTGGTTGGGGGGCGGTTCAGCCCCAGCATTTT.

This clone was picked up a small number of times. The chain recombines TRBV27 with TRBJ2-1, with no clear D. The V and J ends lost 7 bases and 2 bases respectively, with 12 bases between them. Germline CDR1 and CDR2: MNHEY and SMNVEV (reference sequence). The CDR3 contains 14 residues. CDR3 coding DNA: TGTGCCAGCACCCAAAATCCCACCTACAATGAGCAGTTCTTC. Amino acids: CASTQNPTYNEQFF.